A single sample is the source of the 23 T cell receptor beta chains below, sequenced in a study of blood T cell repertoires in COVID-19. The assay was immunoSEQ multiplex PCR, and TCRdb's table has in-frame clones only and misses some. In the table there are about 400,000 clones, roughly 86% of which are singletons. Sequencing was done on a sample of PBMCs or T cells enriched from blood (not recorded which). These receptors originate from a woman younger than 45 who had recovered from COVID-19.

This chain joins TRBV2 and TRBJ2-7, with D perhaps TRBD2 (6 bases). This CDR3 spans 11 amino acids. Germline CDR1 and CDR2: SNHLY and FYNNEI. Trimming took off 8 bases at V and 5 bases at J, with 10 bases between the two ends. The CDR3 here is CASVLANEQYF. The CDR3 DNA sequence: TGTGCCAGCGTCCTAGCGAACGAGCAGTACTTC.

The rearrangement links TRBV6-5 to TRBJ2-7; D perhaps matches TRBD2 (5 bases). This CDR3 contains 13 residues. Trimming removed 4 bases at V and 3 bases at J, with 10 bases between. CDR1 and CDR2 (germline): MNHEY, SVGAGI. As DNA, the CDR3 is TGTGCCAGCAGTTCTGTAGCGTTCTACGAGCAGTACTTC. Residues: CASSSVAFYEQYF.

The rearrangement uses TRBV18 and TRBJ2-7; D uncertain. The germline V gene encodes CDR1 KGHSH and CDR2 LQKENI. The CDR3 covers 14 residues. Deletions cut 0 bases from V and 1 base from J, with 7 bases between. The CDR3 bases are TGTGCCAGCTCACCACCCAACCTATCCTACGAGCAGTACTTC. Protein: CASSPPNLSYEQYF.

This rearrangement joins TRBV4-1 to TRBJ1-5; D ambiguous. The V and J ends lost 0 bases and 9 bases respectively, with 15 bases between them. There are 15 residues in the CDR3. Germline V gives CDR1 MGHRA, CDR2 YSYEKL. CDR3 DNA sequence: TGCGCCAGCAGCCAAGAACTGGGCAGCGGATGGCCCCAGCATTTT. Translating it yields CASSQELGSGWPQHF.

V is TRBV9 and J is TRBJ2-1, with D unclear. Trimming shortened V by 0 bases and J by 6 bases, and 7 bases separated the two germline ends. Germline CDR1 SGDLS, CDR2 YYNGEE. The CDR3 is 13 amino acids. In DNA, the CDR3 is TGTGCCAGCAGCGTAGGGGCCCTCAATGAGCAGTTCTTC. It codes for CASSVGALNEQFF. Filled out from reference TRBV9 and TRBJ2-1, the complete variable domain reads DSGVTQTPKHLITATGQRVTLRCSPRSGDLSVYWYQQSLDQGLQFLIQYYNGEERAKGNILERFSAQQFPDLHSELNLSSLELGDSALYFCASSVGALNEQFFGPGTRLTVL.

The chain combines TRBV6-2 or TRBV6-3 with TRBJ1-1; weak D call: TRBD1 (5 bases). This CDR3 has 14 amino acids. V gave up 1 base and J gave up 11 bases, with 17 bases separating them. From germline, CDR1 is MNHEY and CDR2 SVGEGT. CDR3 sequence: CASSYWAGSFGAFF. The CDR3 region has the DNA TGTGCCAGCAGTTACTGGGCAGGGTCGTTTGGGGCTTTCTTT.

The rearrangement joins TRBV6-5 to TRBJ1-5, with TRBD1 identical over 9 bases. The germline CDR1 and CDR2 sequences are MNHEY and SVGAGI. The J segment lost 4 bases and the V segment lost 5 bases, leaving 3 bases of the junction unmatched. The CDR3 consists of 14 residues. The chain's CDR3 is CASSMGQGNQPQHF. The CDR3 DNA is TGTGCCAGCAGTATGGGACAGGGTAATCAGCCCCAGCATTTT.

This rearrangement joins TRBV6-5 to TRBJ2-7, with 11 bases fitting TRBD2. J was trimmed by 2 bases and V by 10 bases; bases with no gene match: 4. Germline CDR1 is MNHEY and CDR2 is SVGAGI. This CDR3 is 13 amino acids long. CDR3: CAIGTSGPYEQYF. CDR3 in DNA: TGTGCCATCGGGACTAGCGGTCCCTACGAGCAGTACTTC.

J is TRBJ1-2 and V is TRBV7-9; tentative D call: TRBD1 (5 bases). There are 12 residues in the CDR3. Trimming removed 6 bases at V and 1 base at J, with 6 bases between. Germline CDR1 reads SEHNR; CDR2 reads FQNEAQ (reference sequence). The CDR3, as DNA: TGTGCCAGCAGGACAGATAACTATGGCTACACCTTC. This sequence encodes CASRTDNYGYTF.

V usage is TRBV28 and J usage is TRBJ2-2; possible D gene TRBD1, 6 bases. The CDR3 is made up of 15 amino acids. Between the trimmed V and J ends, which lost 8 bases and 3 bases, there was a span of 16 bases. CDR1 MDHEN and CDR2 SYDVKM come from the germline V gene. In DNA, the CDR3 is TGTGCCAGCCGGGGCACAGAGGGGGACACCGGGGAGCTGTTTTTT. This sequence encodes CASRGTEGDTGELFF.

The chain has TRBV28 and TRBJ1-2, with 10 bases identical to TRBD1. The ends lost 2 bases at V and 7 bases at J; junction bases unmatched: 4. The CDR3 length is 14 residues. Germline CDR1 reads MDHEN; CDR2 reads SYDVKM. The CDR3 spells CASSLLDRGGGYTF. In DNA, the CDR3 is TGTGCCAGCAGTTTACTGGACAGGGGGGGTGGCTACACCTTC.

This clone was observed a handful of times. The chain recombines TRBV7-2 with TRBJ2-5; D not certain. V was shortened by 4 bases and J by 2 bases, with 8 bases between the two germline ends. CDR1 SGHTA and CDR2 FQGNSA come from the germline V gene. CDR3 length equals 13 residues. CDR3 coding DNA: TGTGCCAGCAGCTCACTTAATCAAGAGACCCAGTACTTC. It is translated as CASSSLNQETQYF.

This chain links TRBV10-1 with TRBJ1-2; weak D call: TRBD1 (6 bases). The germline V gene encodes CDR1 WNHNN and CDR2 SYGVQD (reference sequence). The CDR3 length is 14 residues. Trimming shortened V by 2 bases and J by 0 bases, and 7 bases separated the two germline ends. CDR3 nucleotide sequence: TGCGCCAGCAGTGAGACAGGGACTAACTATGGCTACACCTTC. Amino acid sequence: CASSETGTNYGYTF.

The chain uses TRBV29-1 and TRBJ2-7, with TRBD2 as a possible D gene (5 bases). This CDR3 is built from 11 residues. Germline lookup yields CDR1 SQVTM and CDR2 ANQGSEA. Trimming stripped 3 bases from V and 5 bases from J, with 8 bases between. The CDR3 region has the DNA TGCAGCGTTGATCGGGGAAACGAGCAGTACTTC. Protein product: CSVDRGNEQYF.

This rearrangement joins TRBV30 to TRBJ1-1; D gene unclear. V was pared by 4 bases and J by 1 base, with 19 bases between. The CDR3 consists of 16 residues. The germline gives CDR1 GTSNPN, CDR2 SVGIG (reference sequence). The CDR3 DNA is TGTGCCTGGACCCGTAAAGAACAAACAACGAACACTGAAGCTTTCTTT. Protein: CAWTRKEQTTNTEAFF. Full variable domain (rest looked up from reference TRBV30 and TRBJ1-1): SQTIHQWPATLVQPVGSPLSLECTVEGTSNPNLYWYRQAAGRGLQLLFYSVGIGQISSEVPQNLSASRPQDRQFILSSKKLLLSDSGFYLCAWTRKEQTTNTEAFFGQGTRLTVV.

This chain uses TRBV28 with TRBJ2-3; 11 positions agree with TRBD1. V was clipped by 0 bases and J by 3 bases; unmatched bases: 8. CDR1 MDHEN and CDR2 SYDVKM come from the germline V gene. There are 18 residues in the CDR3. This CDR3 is CASSLWAGQGGRTDTQYF. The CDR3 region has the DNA TGTGCCAGCAGTTTATGGGCGGGACAGGGGGGCAGGACAGATACGCAGTATTTT.

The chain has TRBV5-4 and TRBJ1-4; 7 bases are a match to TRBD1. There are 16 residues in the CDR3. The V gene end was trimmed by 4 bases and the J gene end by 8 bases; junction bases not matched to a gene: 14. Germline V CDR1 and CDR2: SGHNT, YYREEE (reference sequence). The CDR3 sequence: CASSVGGGAGKEKLFF. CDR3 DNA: TGTGCCAGCAGCGTCGGAGGGGGCGCAGGAAAAGAAAAACTGTTTTTT.

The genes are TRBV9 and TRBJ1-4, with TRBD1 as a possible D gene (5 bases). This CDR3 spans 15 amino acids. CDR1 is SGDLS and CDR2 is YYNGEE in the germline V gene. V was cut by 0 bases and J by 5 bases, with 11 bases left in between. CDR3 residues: CASSVEDGGNEKLFF. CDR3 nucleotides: TGTGCCAGCAGCGTAGAGGACGGGGGGAATGAAAAACTGTTTTTT.

CDR3 residues: CASSFVKTGISYNEQFF. The CDR3 DNA sequence: TGTGCCAGCAGTTTCGTTAAAACAGGGATCTCCTACAATGAGCAGTTCTTC. The V call is TRBV27, the J call TRBJ2-1, with a weak D call TRBD1 (6 bases). CDR1 is MNHEY and CDR2 is SMNVEV in the germline V gene (reference sequence). This CDR3 is 17 amino acids long. V was pared by 3 bases and J by 0 bases, with 15 bases between.

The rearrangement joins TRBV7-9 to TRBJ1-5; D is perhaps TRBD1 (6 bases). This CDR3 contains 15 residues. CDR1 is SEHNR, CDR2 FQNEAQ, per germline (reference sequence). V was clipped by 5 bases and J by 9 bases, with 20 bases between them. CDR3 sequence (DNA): TGTGCCAGCAGCGGGGAGCGGGACACCCCGTGGCCCCAGCATTTT. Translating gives CASSGERDTPWPQHF.

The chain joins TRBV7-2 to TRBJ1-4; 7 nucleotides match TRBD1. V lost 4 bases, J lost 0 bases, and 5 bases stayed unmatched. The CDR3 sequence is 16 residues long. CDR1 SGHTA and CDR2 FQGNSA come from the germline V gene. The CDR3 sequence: CASSSGQAPTNEKLFF. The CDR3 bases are TGTGCCAGCAGCTCTGGACAGGCCCCAACTAATGAAAAACTGTTTTTT.

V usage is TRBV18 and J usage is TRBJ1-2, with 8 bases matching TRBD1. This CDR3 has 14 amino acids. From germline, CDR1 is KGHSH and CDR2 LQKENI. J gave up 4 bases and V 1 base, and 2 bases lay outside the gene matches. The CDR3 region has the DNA TGTGCCAGCTCACCACAAGACAGGGGCTATGGCTACACCTTC. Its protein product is CASSPQDRGYGYTF.

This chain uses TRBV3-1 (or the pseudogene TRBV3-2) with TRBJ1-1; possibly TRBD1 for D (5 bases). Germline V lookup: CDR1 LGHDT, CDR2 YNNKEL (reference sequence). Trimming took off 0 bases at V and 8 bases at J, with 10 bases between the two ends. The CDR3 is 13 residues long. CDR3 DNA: TGTGCCAGCAGCCAAGATGCAAAGGGGGAAGCTTTCTTT. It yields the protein CASSQDAKGEAFF.